The source of this TCR beta chain is a study of T-cell reconstitution after alpha-beta-depleted transplantation in children. It was with unique molecular identifiers that the TCRbeta library was prepared. TCRdb re-called the PCR reads with MiXCR, one entry per CDR3 protein. The repertoire holds roughly 500,000 distinct CDR3 sequences, about a sixth seen once, with roughly 3.3% in the top ten. This CDR3 is built from 13 residues. The V end lost 6 bases, the J end lost 7 bases, and 13 bases lay between the germline ends. Germline-derived CDR1 and CDR2 are MNHEY and SMNVEV (reference sequence). Sequencing used PBMCs from the stem cell graft donor, obtained from the stem cell graft. The chain joins TRBV27 to TRBJ2-4, with D maybe TRBD1 (6 bases). This sequence was found in a human donor who donated a stem cell graft to a child with acute lymphoblastic leukemia. This CDR3 reads CASSLGQLNIQYF. The CDR3 coding sequence is TGTGCCAGCAGCCTCGGACAGTTGAACATTCAGTACTTC.